The rows below give T cell receptor beta chains drawn from one sample of a study of blood T cells in healthy people across ages. Using its own MiXCR run on the 5' RACE reads, TCRdb lists one record per CDR3 protein. The sample lists about 720,000 distinct CDR3 sequences, approximately 25% seen once, with under 4.5% in the top ten. These records were also assigned to another study, of T cells of mothers and their children.

Source material: blood. These receptors came from a boy aged 5-17 years in good health. The CDR3 runs from the conserved cysteine through the conserved F or W. The order of the fields is J gene, CDR3 length, clone size, V gene, D gene, CDR3 DNA, CDR3 protein. A D gene is named only where the DNA matches it firmly. Some rows mark clone size as missing; the rest say once, few, many or name a class of expanded clone.

>TRBJ2-7|15|NA|TRBV28|NA
TGTGCCAGCAGTTACCGCGGGACAGCATCCTACGAGCAGTACTTC
CASSYRGTASYEQYF
>TRBJ1-1|17|NA|TRBV3-1|TRBD1
TGTGCCAGCAGCCAAGGACAGGGGGCGTTTACGTACACTGAAGCTTTCTTT
CASSQGQGAFTYTEAFF
>TRBJ1-4|17|NA|TRBV10-2|NA
TGCGCCAGCAGCCCGCGGGTAGGGGGAGCAACTAATGAAAAACTGTTTTTT
CASSPRVGGATNEKLFF
>TRBJ2-3|18|few|TRBV3-1|TRBD1
TGTGCCAGCAGCAACCCCGGGACAGGCTACCTTAGCACAGATACGCAGTATTTT
CASSNPGTGYLSTDTQYF
>TRBJ2-4|15|few|TRBV18|TRBD2
TGTGCCAGCTCACCTAGCGGGGGGAATTGGAACATTCAGTACTTC
CASSPSGGNWNIQYF
>TRBJ2-5|14|NA|TRBV29-1|NA
TGCAGCGCCTGCGGACGGGGGACTCAAGAGACCCAGTACTTC
CSACGRGTQETQYF
>TRBJ2-3|13|few|TRBV29-1|NA
TGCAGCGCCGAGGGACGGGAGACAGATACGCAGTATTTT
CSAEGRETDTQYF
>TRBJ1-1|15|few|TRBV5-1|NA
TGCGCCAGCAGCCCGGCCTGGGACGGGAATACTGAAGCTTTCTTT
CASSPAWDGNTEAFF
>TRBJ2-1|15|few|TRBV6-2/TRBV6-3|TRBD2
TGTGCCAGCAGTTACCTCGGGACTAGCGGGAGAGAGCAGTTCTTC
CASSYLGTSGREQFF
>TRBJ1-1|11|NA|TRBV29-1|NA
TGCAGCGCTGGATCAGTGTTGGAAGCTTTCTTT
CSAGSVLEAFF
>TRBJ2-7|15|NA|TRBV20-1|TRBD2
TGCAGTGCTAGAGATCTCCGGGTAGCGGGGAAAGAGCAGTACTTC
CSARDLRVAGKEQYF
>TRBJ2-3|12|NA|TRBV20-1|NA
TGCAGTGCTAGACCCTCGTTGGATACGCAGTATTTT
CSARPSLDTQYF
>TRBJ2-7|14|many|TRBV5-1|TRBD1
TGCGCCAGCAGCCTAGGACAGGACGACTTCCCGCAGTACTTC
CASSLGQDDFPQYF
>TRBJ2-1|15|NA|TRBV20-1|TRBD2
TGCAGTGCCCCGGGCGATGGGAGCGGGAGAAATGAGCAGTTCTTC
CSAPGDGSGRNEQFF
>TRBJ2-1|18|few|TRBV7-9|TRBD2
TGTGCCAGCAGCTTAGATTTTAGCGGGAGCCCCTCGTGGAATGAGCAGTTCTTC
CASSLDFSGSPSWNEQFF
>TRBJ2-7|13|few|TRBV7-3|TRBD1
TGTGCCAGCAGCGCCCGACAGGGCAGCGAGCAGTACTTC
CASSARQGSEQYF
>TRBJ2-1|14|NA|TRBV2|TRBD1
TGTGCCAGCAGTGCGGACAGGGCTGTAGATGAGCAGTTCTTC
CASSADRAVDEQFF
>TRBJ1-2|12|few|TRBV7-9|NA
TGTGCCAGCAGCTTTTCTGGGGATGGCTATACCTTC
CASSFSGDGYTF
>TRBJ2-1|15|NA|TRBV20-1|TRBD2
TGCAGTGCTAGAGATCTCAGCGGGGGGGTTGATGAGCAGTTCTTC
CSARDLSGGVDEQFF
>TRBJ2-7|13|NA|TRBV20-1|NA
TGCAGTGCCCGTGACTCACTCTCCTACGAGCAGTACTTC
CSARDSLSYEQYF
>TRBJ1-5|13|many|TRBV2|NA
TGTGCCAGCAGTGACTGGGGAAATCAGCCCCAGCATTTT
CASSDWGNQPQHF
>TRBJ1-1|14|few|TRBV27|TRBD1
TGTGCCAGCAGTCTGGGACAGGGGTCCACTGAAGCTTTCTTT
CASSLGQGSTEAFF
>TRBJ2-3|15|NA|TRBV2|TRBD1
TGTGCCAGCTCAAGTTGGACAGGGGGCACAGATACGCAGTATTTT
CASSSWTGGTDTQYF
>TRBJ2-7|15|NA|TRBV7-9|TRBD1
TGTGCCAGCAGCTTCGTAGGGACAGGGTCCAACGAGCAGTACTTC
CASSFVGTGSNEQYF
>TRBJ1-4|19|few|TRBV7-9|TRBD1
TGTGCCAGCAGCTTAGCCCAGACAGGGCGTTTGGTAACTAATGAAAAACTGTTTTTT
CASSLAQTGRLVTNEKLFF
>TRBJ2-1|18|NA|TRBV12-3/TRBV12-4|NA
TGTGCCAGCAGTTCCGTCCGGGCGGGACCCAGCTCCTACAATGAGCAGTTCTTC
CASSSVRAGPSSYNEQFF
>TRBJ2-1|15|few|TRBV12-3/TRBV12-4|NA
TGTGCCAGCAAGACGCTAGCTGCCAACTACAATGAGCAGTTCTTC
CASKTLAANYNEQFF
>TRBJ1-4|18|few|TRBV6-5|NA
TGTGCCAGCAGTTACTCCTTGTTGGGGGGTCGGACTAATGAAAAACTGTTTTTT
CASSYSLLGGRTNEKLFF
>TRBJ1-2|15|NA|TRBV27|TRBD1
TGTGCCAGCAGTTCACGGACAGGAGCTGACTATGGCTACACCTTC
CASSSRTGADYGYTF
>TRBJ2-7|15|NA|TRBV7-6|TRBD2
TGTGCCAGCAGCTCCCGGGGGGGCGGCAGCTACGAGCAGTACTTC
CASSSRGGGSYEQYF
>TRBJ1-4|15|NA|TRBV5-1|NA
TGCGCCAGCAGCTTACAGCCTACAACTAATGAAAAACTGTTTTTT
CASSLQPTTNEKLFF
>TRBJ1-5|13|few|TRBV7-8|NA
TGTGCCAGCAGCGCGGATAGCAATCAGCCCCAGCATTTT
CASSADSNQPQHF
>TRBJ2-4|18|few|TRBV3-1|NA
TGTGCCAGCAGCGCGCAACGGGACACCGATTGGGGTCAAAACATTCAGTACTTC
CASSAQRDTDWGQNIQYF
>TRBJ2-7|12|NA|TRBV11-2|NA
TGTGCCAGCAGCTCCGCGGCAGGCGAGCAGTACTTC
CASSSAAGEQYF
>TRBJ2-7|14|few|TRBV28|NA
TGTGCCAGCAGTTTCAAACAGCTCTCCTACGAGCAGTACTTC
CASSFKQLSYEQYF
>TRBJ1-5|16|few|TRBV28|NA
TGTGCCAGCAGCTCGCCCTGGACGGGGAGCAATCAGCCCCAGCATTTT
CASSSPWTGSNQPQHF
>TRBJ1-1|16|NA|TRBV5-1|TRBD1
TGCGCCAGCAGCCAAGGGACAGGGGCGGGGAACACTGAAGCTTTCTTT
CASSQGTGAGNTEAFF
>TRBJ1-2|12|NA|TRBV30|NA
TGTGCCTGGAGTGATGACAGCTATGGCTACGCCTTC
CAWSDDSYGYAF
>TRBJ2-6|17|NA|TRBV5-1|NA
TGCGCCAGCAGCTTCGGCAGGGGATTCTCTGGGGCCAACGTCCTGACTTTC
CASSFGRGFSGANVLTF
>TRBJ2-1|14|NA|TRBV25-1|TRBD2
TGTGCCAGCAGTGCATTCACGACTAGCGGGGTTGAGTTCTTC
CASSAFTTSGVEFF
>TRBJ2-5|15|many|TRBV6-6|TRBD2
TGTGCCAGCAGCGGACTAGCGGGGGGACAAGAGACCCAGTACTTC
CASSGLAGGQETQYF
>TRBJ2-7|17|NA|TRBV15|TRBD2
TGTGCCACCAGCAGAGGGGCTTTGGGCGGGGGCTCCTACGAGCAGTACTTC
CATSRGALGGGSYEQYF
>TRBJ2-7|14|NA|TRBV28|NA
TGTGCCAGCACCCTCGGGACTGGCTCCTACGAGCAGTACTTC
CASTLGTGSYEQYF
>TRBJ2-1|15|many|TRBV5-1|TRBD2
TGCGCCAGCAGCTCCGGGAGGAGCTCCTACAATGAGCAGTTCTTC
CASSSGRSSYNEQFF
>TRBJ2-7|14|NA|TRBV14|NA
TGTGCCAGCAGCCAAGTACCGTTTAGGGGGACGGAGTACTTC
CASSQVPFRGTEYF
>TRBJ2-1|16|NA|TRBV18|NA
TGTGCCAGCTCACTACTGGACCTCTACTCCTACAATGAGCAGTTCTTC
CASSLLDLYSYNEQFF
>TRBJ1-6|16|few|TRBV27|NA
TGTGCCAGCCCTCCTAGAGGCGCAGGATATAATTCACCCCTCCACTTT
CASPPRGAGYNSPLHF